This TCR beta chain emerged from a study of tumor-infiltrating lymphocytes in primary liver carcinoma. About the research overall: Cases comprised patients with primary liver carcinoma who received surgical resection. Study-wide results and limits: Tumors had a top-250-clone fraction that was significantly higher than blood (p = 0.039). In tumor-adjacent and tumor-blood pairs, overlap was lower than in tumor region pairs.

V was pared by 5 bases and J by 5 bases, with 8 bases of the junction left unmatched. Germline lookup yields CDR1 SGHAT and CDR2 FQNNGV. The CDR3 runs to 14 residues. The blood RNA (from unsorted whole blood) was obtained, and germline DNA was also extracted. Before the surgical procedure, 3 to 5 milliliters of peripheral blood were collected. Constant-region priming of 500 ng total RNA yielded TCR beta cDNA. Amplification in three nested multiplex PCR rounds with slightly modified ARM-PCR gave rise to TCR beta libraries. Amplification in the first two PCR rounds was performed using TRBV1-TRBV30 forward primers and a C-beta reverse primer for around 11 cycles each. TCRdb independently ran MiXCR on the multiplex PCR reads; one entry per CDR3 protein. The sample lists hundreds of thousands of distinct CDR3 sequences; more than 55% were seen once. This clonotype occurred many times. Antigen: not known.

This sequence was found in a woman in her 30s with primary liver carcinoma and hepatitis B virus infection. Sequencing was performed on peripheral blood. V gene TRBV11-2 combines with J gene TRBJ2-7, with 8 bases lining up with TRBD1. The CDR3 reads CASSPRSTGDEQYF. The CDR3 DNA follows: TGTGCCAGCAGCCCCCGATCGACAGGGGACGAGCAGTACTTC.